A single T cell receptor beta chain is shown here with its context. The data were taken from a study of tumour-infiltrating T cells in Burkitt lymphoma. Produced via immunoSEQ multiplex PCR; TCRdb's table is partial and in-frame only. The sample carries some 5,800 clones, about a tenth recorded once. The V and J ends lost 7 bases and 8 bases, in that order; junction bases with no gene match: 6. The CDR3 has 13 residues. Germline loops: CDR1 MNHNS, CDR2 SASEGT. The TCR was taken from a human donor with diffuse large B-cell lymphoma. The chain recombines TRBV6-1 with TRBJ1-4, with 8 bases lining up with TRBD1. Source material: tumor tissue. The CDR3 DNA reads TGTGCCAGCATCAGGACAGGGAAAGAAAAACTGTTTTTT. This codes for CASIRTGKEKLFF.